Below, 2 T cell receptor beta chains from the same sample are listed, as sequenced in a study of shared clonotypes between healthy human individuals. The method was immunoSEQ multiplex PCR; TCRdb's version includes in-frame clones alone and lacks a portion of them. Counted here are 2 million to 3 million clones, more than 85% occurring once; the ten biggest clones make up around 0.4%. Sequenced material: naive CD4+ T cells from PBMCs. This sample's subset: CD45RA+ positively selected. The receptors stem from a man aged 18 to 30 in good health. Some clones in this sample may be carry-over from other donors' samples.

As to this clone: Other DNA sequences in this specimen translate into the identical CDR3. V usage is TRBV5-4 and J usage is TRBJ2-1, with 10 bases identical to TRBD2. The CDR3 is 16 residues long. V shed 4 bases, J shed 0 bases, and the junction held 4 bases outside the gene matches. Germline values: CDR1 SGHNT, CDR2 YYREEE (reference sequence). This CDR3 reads CASSPRTSGSYNEQFF. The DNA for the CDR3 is TGTGCCAGCAGCCCCCGGACTAGCGGCTCCTACAATGAGCAGTTCTTC.

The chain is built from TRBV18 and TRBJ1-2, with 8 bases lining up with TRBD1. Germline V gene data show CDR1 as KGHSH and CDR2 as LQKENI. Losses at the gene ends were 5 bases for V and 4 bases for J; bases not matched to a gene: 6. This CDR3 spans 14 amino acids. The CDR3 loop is CASSTDREVYGYTF. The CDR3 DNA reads TGTGCCAGCTCAACGGACAGGGAGGTCTATGGCTACACCTTC.